Detailed here is one T cell receptor beta chain. Its antigen is still unknown. Germline-derived CDR1 and CDR2 are MDHEN and SYDVKM. V was pared by 6 bases and J by 5 bases, with 8 bases of the junction left unmatched. This CDR3 has 15 residues. PCR primers comprised 60 Vbeta and 13 Jbeta primers. The protocol was immunoSEQ multiplex PCR, while the TCRdb copy is restricted to in-frame clones and leaves out a portion. The sample has under 200,000 clones; just under 80% are singletons. This record comes from a study of cytomegalovirus exposure and HLA in healthy donors. Whole-study context: A preliminary data release comprised 91 million or so unique TCRs obtained from HLA-typed donors. Genotyping of roughly 400 donors showed that about 83% belonged to the Caucasian-associated ancestry cluster. Study findings and constraints: A prior analysis recorded that most TCR beta V segments were productive about 87% or about 30% of the time. A further, later analysis showed that HLA-associated TCR beta chains (compared with equally common others) were more clonally expanded.

The TCR was taken from a woman in her 50s in good health and CMV-seropositive. Sequencing was done on a sample of PBMCs. The chain links TRBV28 to TRBJ1-5; 9 positions agree with TRBD1. CDR3 in amino acids: CASRLGQGRYQPQHF. CDR3 bases: TGTGCCAGCAGACTTGGACAGGGGAGGTATCAGCCCCAGCATTTT. Drawing the rest from reference TRBV28 and TRBJ1-5, the complete variable domain is DVKVTQSSRYLVKRTGEKVFLECVQDMDHENMFWYRQDPGLGLRLIYFSYDVKMKEKGDIPEGYSVSREKKERFSLILESASTNQTSMYLCASRLGQGRYQPQHFGDGTRLSIL.